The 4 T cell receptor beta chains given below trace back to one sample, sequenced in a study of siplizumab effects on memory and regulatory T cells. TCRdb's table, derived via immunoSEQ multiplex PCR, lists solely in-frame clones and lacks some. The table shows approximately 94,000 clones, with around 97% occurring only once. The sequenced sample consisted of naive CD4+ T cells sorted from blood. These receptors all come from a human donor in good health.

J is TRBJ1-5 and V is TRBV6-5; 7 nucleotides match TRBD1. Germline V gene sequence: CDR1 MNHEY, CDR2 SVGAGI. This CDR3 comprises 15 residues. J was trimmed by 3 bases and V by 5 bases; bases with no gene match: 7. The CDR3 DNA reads TGTGCCAGCAGTCCTCGGGACAGCTTCAATCAGCCCCAGCATTTT. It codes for CASSPRDSFNQPQHF.

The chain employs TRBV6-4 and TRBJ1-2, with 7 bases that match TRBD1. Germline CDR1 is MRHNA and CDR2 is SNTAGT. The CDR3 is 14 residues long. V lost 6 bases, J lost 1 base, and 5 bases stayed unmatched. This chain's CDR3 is CASRPTGVNYGYTF. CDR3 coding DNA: TGTGCCAGCAGGCCCACAGGGGTTAACTATGGCTACACCTTC.

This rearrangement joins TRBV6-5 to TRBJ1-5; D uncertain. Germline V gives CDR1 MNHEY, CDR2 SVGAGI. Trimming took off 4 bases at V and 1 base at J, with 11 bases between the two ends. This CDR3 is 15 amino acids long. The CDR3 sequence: CASSSAGGSNQPQHF. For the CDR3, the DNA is TGTGCCAGCAGTTCCGCCGGTGGGAGCAATCAGCCCCAGCATTTT.

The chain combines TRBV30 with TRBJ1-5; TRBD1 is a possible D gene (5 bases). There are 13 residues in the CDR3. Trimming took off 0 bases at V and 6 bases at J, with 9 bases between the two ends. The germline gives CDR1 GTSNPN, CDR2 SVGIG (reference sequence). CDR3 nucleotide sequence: TGTGCCTGGAGTGTACAAGGGGCTCAGCCCCAGCATTTT. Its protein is CAWSVQGAQPQHF.